Following are 19 T cell receptor beta chains from one sample sequenced in a study of OX40 agonist ivuxolimab in advanced cancers. Libraries were prepared by immunoSEQ multiplex PCR; TCRdb keeps only in-frame clonotypes and omits some of them. This table holds 65,000 to 95,000 clones, 65% to 85% found once. Sequenced here: CD4+ or CD8+ T cells sorted from blood, sampled in a trial of the OX40 agonist ivuxolimab. The receptor source for this set is an adult with an advanced solid tumor such as melanoma, head and neck, liver or kidney cancer.

This clone was detected only a few times. The chain recombines TRBV5-1 with TRBJ2-3; 7 bases match TRBD1. From germline, CDR1 is SGHRS and CDR2 YFSETQ. The CDR3 is 14 amino acids. The ends lost 6 bases at V and 2 bases at J; junction bases unmatched: 6. Written as DNA, the CDR3 is TGCGCCAGCAAAGAGGGACAGAACACAGATACGCAGTATTTT. Translation gives CASKEGQNTDTQYF.

The chain employs TRBV28 and TRBJ1-5; 7 nucleotides line up with TRBD1. Germline trimming cut 6 bases from V and 2 bases from J; bases unmatched to any gene: 7. CDR3 length: 15 amino acids. Looked up from germline, CDR1 is MDHEN and CDR2 is SYDVKM. This chain's CDR3 is CASSPVTGGNQPQHF. Written as DNA, the CDR3 is TGTGCCAGCAGCCCCGTCACAGGGGGCAATCAGCCCCAGCATTTT.

The CDR3 nucleotides read TGTGCCAGCAGTTTATTAGGGGCTGGAAACACCATATATTTT. Translation gives CASSLLGAGNTIYF. The chain links TRBV27 to TRBJ1-3; weak D call: TRBD1 (5 bases). Between the trimmed V and J ends, which lost 1 base and 2 bases, there was a span of 6 bases. The CDR3 covers 14 residues. The V gene's germline CDR1 is MNHEY and CDR2 SMNVEV (reference sequence).

The gene calls are TRBV18 and TRBJ2-7; D possibly corresponds to TRBD1 (5 bases). This CDR3 is built from 14 residues. The V gene's germline CDR1 is KGHSH and CDR2 LQKENI. V was pared by 1 base and J by 2 bases, with 9 bases between. CDR3 coding DNA: TGTGCCAGCTCACCACGGCCAGGGCCCTACGAGCAGTACTTC. It encodes CASSPRPGPYEQYF.

The chain couples TRBV7-4 to TRBJ2-3; TRBD2 might be the D (5 bases). CDR3 length: 15 amino acids. The V end was cut by 2 bases, the J end by 5 bases, with 14 bases between. Germline lookup yields CDR1 SGHVT and CDR2 SQSDAQ. DNA of the CDR3: TGTGCCAGCAGCTTACACCTGACCGAGGGAGATACGCAGTATTTT. Translating gives CASSLHLTEGDTQYF.

This CDR3 is CAWRAGMNTEAFF. In DNA form, the CDR3 reads TGTGCCTGGAGAGCAGGTATGAACACTGAAGCTTTCTTT. The chain uses TRBV30 and TRBJ1-1; D gene unclear. This CDR3 contains 13 residues. Trimming pared 3 bases from V and 0 bases from J, leaving 8 bases between. Germline V gene lookup returns CDR1 GTSNPN and CDR2 SVGIG (reference sequence).

The chain couples TRBV7-8 to TRBJ2-5, with a possible D match to TRBD2 (5 bases). Germline lookup yields CDR1 SGHVS and CDR2 FQNEAQ. Trimming took off 5 bases at V and 3 bases at J, with 16 bases between the two ends. CDR3 size: 15 residues. Here the CDR3 reads CASSPVGGRKETQYF. The CDR3 region has the DNA TGTGCCAGCAGCCCCGTTGGTGGGAGAAAAGAGACCCAGTACTTC. The full variable domain, completed using reference TRBV7-8 and TRBJ2-5, is GAGVSQSPRYKVAKRGQDVALRCDPISGHVSLFWYQQALGQGPEFLTYFQNEAQLDKSGLPSDRFFAERPEGSVSTLKIQRTQQEDSAVYLCASSPVGGRKETQYFGPGTRLLVL.

Worth noting for this clone: The sample contains more than one DNA sequence encoding this CDR3. This rearrangement joins TRBV11-3 to TRBJ2-3; 8 positions agree with TRBD1. Germline CDR1 reads SGHNT; CDR2 reads YENEEA. J lost 0 bases, V lost 0 bases, and 2 bases had no gene match. The CDR3 is made up of 16 amino acids. The CDR3 loop reads CASSLDGQGSTDTQYF. CDR3 sequence (DNA): TGTGCCAGCAGCTTAGATGGACAGGGTAGCACAGATACGCAGTATTTT.

In DNA form, the CDR3 reads TGCGCCAGCAGCAATCCTCCCTCGGAGCAGTACTTC. Encoded protein: CASSNPPSEQYF. The chain carries TRBV5-1 and TRBJ2-7; the D is unclear. The germline gives CDR1 SGHRS, CDR2 YFSETQ. The CDR3 runs 12 residues. Trimming removed 4 bases at V and 7 bases at J, with 12 bases between.

The chain employs TRBV10-3 and TRBJ1-1; possible D gene TRBD1, 6 bases. The V and J ends lost 2 bases and 7 bases respectively, with 23 bases between them. Germline CDR1 and CDR2: ENHRY and SYGVKD. This CDR3 has 17 amino acids. In DNA form, the CDR3 reads TGTGCCATCAGTGAGCAGTCAGGGGATAGTCGGAAAAGTGAAGCTTTCTTT. As protein: CAISEQSGDSRKSEAFF.

The CDR3 DNA reads TGTGCCAGCAGTGTCCTGGACGAGCAGTACTTC. It codes for CASSVLDEQYF. The genes are TRBV6-1 and TRBJ2-7, with D unclear. The V and J ends lost 4 bases and 5 bases respectively, with 6 bases between them. The CDR3 has 11 amino acids. Germline values: CDR1 MNHNS, CDR2 SASEGT.

As DNA, the CDR3 is TGCAGCGTTGTGGTCGGGCGGGGCTATGGCTACACCTTC. It specifies CSVVVGRGYGYTF. The chain carries TRBV29-1 and TRBJ1-2, with D unresolved. V was trimmed by 4 bases and J by 4 bases, leaving 13 bases between them. The CDR3 extends over 13 amino acids. The V gene's germline CDR1 is SQVTM and CDR2 ANQGSEA.

The genes are TRBV11-3 and TRBJ2-1; no firm D call. V was clipped by 4 bases and J by 6 bases, with 16 bases between them. Germline values: CDR1 SGHNT, CDR2 YENEEA. The CDR3 extends over 15 amino acids. The CDR3 loop is CASSSFEHWANEQFF. For the CDR3, the DNA is TGTGCCAGCAGCTCCTTTGAGCATTGGGCCAATGAGCAGTTCTTC.

The J gene is TRBJ2-7, the V gene TRBV5-1; D gene unclear. The germline V gene encodes CDR1 SGHRS and CDR2 YFSETQ. This CDR3 region has 14 residues. Trimming took off 4 bases at V and 0 bases at J, with 11 bases between the two ends. The CDR3 sequence is CASSAYRSSYEQYF. The CDR3 nucleotides are TGCGCCAGCAGCGCGTATAGGTCCTCCTACGAGCAGTACTTC.

The chain joins TRBV7-9 to TRBJ1-4; D unresolved. Trimming removed 3 bases at V and 0 bases at J, with 5 bases between. The CDR3 is 14 amino acids. CDR1 and CDR2 from the germline V gene are SEHNR and FQNEAQ (reference sequence). Here the CDR3 DNA reads TGTGCCAGCAGCTTGTCAGCAACTAATGAAAAACTGTTTTTT. This gives the protein CASSLSATNEKLFF.

This clone was counted a few times. The rearrangement joins TRBV5-6 to TRBJ2-3; D not resolved. Per the germline V gene, CDR1 is SGHDT and CDR2 is YYEEEE. V was trimmed by 2 bases and J by 1 base, leaving 8 bases between them. This CDR3 contains 14 residues. The CDR3 region is CASSFGGGTDTQYF. The CDR3, as DNA: TGTGCCAGCAGCTTCGGCGGCGGCACAGATACGCAGTATTTT. The entire variable domain, with the rest obtained from reference TRBV5-6 and TRBJ2-3, is as follows: DAGVTQSPTHLIKTRGQQVTLRCSPKSGHDTVSWYQQALGQGPQFIFQYYEEEERQRGNFPDRFSGHQFPNYSSELNVNALLLGDSALYLCASSFGGGTDTQYFGPGTRLTVL.

This clone appeared a single time. The J gene is TRBJ1-6, the V gene TRBV5-1, with a tentative D call TRBD1 (5 bases). CDR1 and CDR2 from the germline V gene are SGHRS and YFSETQ. V was shortened by 7 bases and J by 8 bases, with 19 bases between the two germline ends. The CDR3 is 15 amino acids. CDR3 protein: CASRGGGRVDSPLHF. In nucleotides, the CDR3 is TGCGCCAGCCGGGGTGGTGGCAGGGTAGATTCACCCCTCCACTTT. The full variable domain, its missing parts supplied by reference TRBV5-1 and TRBJ1-6, is KAGVTQTPRYLIKTRGQQVTLSCSPISGHRSVSWYQQTPGQGLQFLFEYFSETQRNKGNFPGRFSGRQFSNSRSEMNVSTLELGDSALYLCASRGGGRVDSPLHFGNGTRLTVT.

The rearrangement joins TRBV7-2 to TRBJ2-7; D might be TRBD1 (5 bases). Germline V gene sequence: CDR1 SGHTA, CDR2 FQGNSA. This CDR3 comprises 14 residues. The V end lost 6 bases, the J end lost 2 bases, and 14 bases lay between the germline ends. CDR3 in DNA: TGTGCCAGCAGGTCACGGGCAGGGCCCTACGAGCAGTACTTC. It specifies CASRSRAGPYEQYF.

The genes are TRBV6-5 and TRBJ2-3; TRBD2 matches at 7 bases. Per the germline V gene, CDR1 is MNHEY and CDR2 is SVGAGI. Unmatched junction bases numbered 7, after V lost 2 bases and J lost 5 bases. This CDR3 has 15 amino acids. CDR3 sequence: CASSYTGLVGDTQYF. The CDR3, as DNA: TGTGCCAGCAGTTACACAGGACTAGTTGGAGATACGCAGTATTTT.